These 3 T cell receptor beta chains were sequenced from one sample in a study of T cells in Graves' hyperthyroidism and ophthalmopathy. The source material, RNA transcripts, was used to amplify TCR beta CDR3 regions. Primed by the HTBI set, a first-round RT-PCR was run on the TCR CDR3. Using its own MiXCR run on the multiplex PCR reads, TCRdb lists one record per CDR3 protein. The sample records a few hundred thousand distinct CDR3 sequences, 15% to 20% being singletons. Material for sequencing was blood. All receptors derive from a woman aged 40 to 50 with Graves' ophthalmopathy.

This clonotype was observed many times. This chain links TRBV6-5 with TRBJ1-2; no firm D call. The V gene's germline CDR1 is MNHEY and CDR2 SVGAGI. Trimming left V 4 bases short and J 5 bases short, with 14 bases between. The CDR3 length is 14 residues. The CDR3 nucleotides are TGTGCCAGCAGTTCCCGGTACCCATCGTATGGCTACACCTTC. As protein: CASSSRYPSYGYTF.

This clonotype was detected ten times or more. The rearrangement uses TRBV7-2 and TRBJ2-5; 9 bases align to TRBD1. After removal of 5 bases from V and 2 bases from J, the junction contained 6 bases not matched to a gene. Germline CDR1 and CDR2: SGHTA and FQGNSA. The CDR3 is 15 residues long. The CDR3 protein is CASSLMDRGQETQYF. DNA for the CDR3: TGTGCCAGCAGCCTCATGGACAGGGGACAAGAGACCCAGTACTTC.

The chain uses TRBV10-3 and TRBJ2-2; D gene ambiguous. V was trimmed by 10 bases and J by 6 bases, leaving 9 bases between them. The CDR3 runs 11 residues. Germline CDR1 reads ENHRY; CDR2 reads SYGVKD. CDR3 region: CASHGAGELFF. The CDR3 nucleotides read TGTGCCAGCCACGGAGCCGGGGAGCTGTTTTTT.